One sample yielded the 30 T cell receptor beta chains listed below, sequenced in a study of cytomegalovirus exposure and HLA in healthy donors. In the PCR, 60 Vbeta and 13 Jbeta primers were used. TCRdb's table, derived via immunoSEQ multiplex PCR, lists solely in-frame clones and lacks some. Among some 150,000 clones listed, 70% to 75% were seen once. Material for sequencing was PBMCs. These receptors were taken from a human donor in good health.

The chain has TRBV4-2 and TRBJ2-1, with a weak D call TRBD1 (6 bases). Deletions cut 2 bases from V and 0 bases from J, with 11 bases between. There are 16 residues in the CDR3. Germline-derived CDR1 and CDR2 are LGHNA and YNFKEQ. The DNA for the CDR3 is TGTGCCAGCAGCCAAATACAGGGAGACTCCTACAATGAGCAGTTCTTC. Translation: CASSQIQGDSYNEQFF.

V and J are TRBV9 and TRBJ2-5, with D perhaps matching TRBD2 (7 bases). The V gene lost 1 base and the J gene lost 4 bases, with 17 bases spanning the gap. Germline V lookup: CDR1 SGDLS, CDR2 YYNGEE. The CDR3 consists of 16 residues. The CDR3 reads CASSVSGGASRETQYF. CDR3 nucleotide sequence: TGTGCCAGCAGCGTAAGTGGGGGGGCCTCTAGAGAGACCCAGTACTTC.

The chain uses TRBV28 and TRBJ1-1; 9 bases match TRBD1. The ends lost 10 bases at V and 4 bases at J; junction bases unmatched: 10. Looked up from germline, CDR1 is MDHEN and CDR2 is SYDVKM. This CDR3 is 14 amino acids long. CDR3 protein: CATRDRVGSTEAFF. CDR3 nucleotide sequence: TGTGCCACCCGGGACAGGGTTGGGAGCACTGAAGCTTTCTTT.

There are a few counts of this clone. The chain links TRBV11-1 to TRBJ2-7; 8 bases match TRBD2. V lost 5 bases to trimming and J lost 7 bases; unmatched junction nucleotides: 16. CDR1 is SGHAT, CDR2 FQDESV, per germline (reference sequence). This CDR3 contains 16 residues. CDR3 in amino acids: CASSRRRLAGGGEQYF. CDR3 sequence (DNA): TGTGCCAGCAGCCGCCGGCGGTTGGCGGGAGGCGGGGAGCAGTACTTC.

A single count supports this clone. Here the CDR3 reads CASSGAGGWETQYF. The CDR3 DNA reads TGTGCCAGCAGTGGAGCGGGAGGGTGGGAGACCCAGTACTTC. The chain recombines TRBV6-1 with TRBJ2-5; 10 bases map to TRBD2. The length of the CDR3 is 14 residues. Trimming cost V 4 bases and J 5 bases; bases outside gene matches: 4. Germline V gene data show CDR1 as MNHNS and CDR2 as SASEGT.

This chain links TRBV7-8 with TRBJ2-7; the match to TRBD1 covers 7 bases. The CDR3 is 16 amino acids. Losses at the gene ends were 4 bases for V and 1 base for J; bases not matched to a gene: 10. Per the germline V gene, CDR1 is SGHVS and CDR2 is FQNEAQ. In DNA, the CDR3 is TGTGCCAGCAGCTATAGGGTACAGGGGATATCCTACGAGCAGTACTTC. Translating it yields CASSYRVQGISYEQYF. Looking up the rest from reference TRBV7-8 and TRBJ2-7 gives the full variable domain: GAGVSQSPRYKVAKRGQDVALRCDPISGHVSLFWYQQALGQGPEFLTYFQNEAQLDKSGLPSDRFFAERPEGSVSTLKIQRTQQEDSAVYLCASSYRVQGISYEQYFGPGTRLTVT.

The chain has TRBV6-1 and TRBJ1-5; the match to TRBD1 covers 7 bases. V was clipped by 1 base and J by 4 bases; unmatched bases: 4. The CDR3 spans 15 residues. Germline V gene data show CDR1 as MNHNS and CDR2 as SASEGT. The CDR3 loop is CASSEGQGGNQPQHF. CDR3 coding DNA: TGTGCCAGCAGTGAAGGACAGGGTGGTAATCAGCCCCAGCATTTT.

In its sample, this clone was seen a few times. The chain carries TRBV5-6 and TRBJ1-1; TRBD1 matches 7 bases. CDR1 and CDR2 (germline): SGHDT, YYEEEE. The CDR3 loop spans 14 amino acids. The junction had 4 bases not matched to a gene; V was cut back by 2 bases and J by 3 bases. CDR3 protein: CASSFRTGDTEAFF. In nucleotides, the CDR3 is TGTGCCAGCAGCTTCCGAACAGGGGACACTGAAGCTTTCTTT.

CDR3 nucleotides: TGTGCCAGCAGCTTGGACAGTTTCCGGAAAGAGACCCAGTACTTC. It is translated as CASSLDSFRKETQYF. This chain uses TRBV5-4 with TRBJ2-5; D call uncertain. CDR3 length equals 15 residues. Trimming cost V 0 bases and J 3 bases, with 12 bases left between them. Germline CDR1 is SGHNT and CDR2 is YYREEE (reference sequence).

This clone showed up just a few times. The V gene is TRBV11-2, the J gene TRBJ2-7; 10 bases match TRBD2. The germline CDR1 and CDR2 sequences are SGHAT and FQNNGV. Losses at the gene ends were 7 bases for V and 1 base for J; bases not matched to a gene: 10. CDR3 length equals 16 residues. The CDR3 DNA sequence: TGTGCCAGCACTCCCGGGGCGACTAGCGGGTCCTACGAGCAGTACTTC. Protein sequence: CASTPGATSGSYEQYF.

The CDR3 region is CASSVRAGGPTDTQYF. CDR3 nucleotides: TGTGCCAGCAGCGTTAGGGCGGGTGGACCTACAGATACGCAGTATTTT. J is TRBJ2-3 and V is TRBV9, with D perhaps matching TRBD2 (5 bases). V was cut by 2 bases and J by 3 bases, with 16 bases left in between. The CDR3 consists of 16 residues. CDR1 is SGDLS, CDR2 YYNGEE, per germline.

In this sample, this clone turned up once. Relative to the germline gene, one junction end is altered; a read error may explain this. V usage is TRBV7-9 and J usage is TRBJ1-2, with a weak D call TRBD1 (5 bases). Germline CDR1 and CDR2: SEHNR and FQNEAQ (reference sequence). The CDR3 length is 17 residues. The CDR3, as DNA: TGTTCCAGCAGCTTAGCACGGGGCCCCGGGAGGGAAGAAGGCTACACCTTC. It specifies CSSSLARGPGREEGYTF.

A word on this clone: At one end the junction does not follow the germline gene, possibly because of a read error. This sample includes further DNA sequences coding for the same CDR3. The chain combines TRBV19 with TRBJ1-1, with a tentative D call TRBD1 (5 bases). The CDR3 is 16 amino acids. Germline-derived CDR1 and CDR2 are LNHDA and SQIVND (reference sequence). CDR3 in amino acids: CASSIERGFMNTEAFF. CDR3 in DNA: TGTGCCAGTAGCATAGAAAGGGGATTCATGAACACTGAAGCTTTCTTT.

The chain recombines TRBV7-9 with TRBJ1-4; TRBD1 matches at 7 bases. With 5 bases clipped from V and 0 bases from J, the junction kept 9 bases outside the gene matches. The CDR3 sequence is 17 residues long. Per germline, CDR1 SEHNR and CDR2 FQNEAQ (reference sequence). CDR3 nucleotide sequence: TGTGCCAGCAGCCCCGGGACAGCAGGTGCAACTAATGAAAAACTGTTTTTT. Its protein is CASSPGTAGATNEKLFF.

The J gene is TRBJ1-2, the V gene TRBV9; 7 nucleotides align to TRBD1. Germline trimming cut 3 bases from V and 3 bases from J; bases unmatched to any gene: 8. Per the germline V gene, CDR1 is SGDLS and CDR2 is YYNGEE. CDR3 length equals 15 residues. CDR3 amino acids: CASSALGDSHYGYTF. CDR3 nucleotides: TGTGCCAGCAGCGCACTGGGGGACAGTCACTATGGCTACACCTTC.

The gene calls are TRBV10-3 and TRBJ2-7; TRBD2 is a possible D gene (6 bases). The CDR3 is 13 amino acids. Germline V gives CDR1 ENHRY, CDR2 SYGVKD. Trimming took off 9 bases at V and 3 bases at J, with 15 bases between the two ends. This CDR3 reads CAIQEGGFYEQYF. The CDR3 DNA reads as TGTGCCATACAGGAGGGCGGATTCTACGAGCAGTACTTC.

The V and J genes are TRBV7-9 and TRBJ1-5; TRBD1 agrees at 11 bases. The CDR3 has 19 amino acids. The germline gives CDR1 SEHNR, CDR2 FQNEAQ (reference sequence). With V trimmed by 5 bases and J by 1 base, 13 bases remained unmatched. CDR3 coding DNA: TGTGCCAGCAGCCCCGGACAGGGGGCGCAGGGTTGGAGCAATCAGCCCCAGCATTTT. Protein product: CASSPGQGAQGWSNQPQHF.

The chain recombines TRBV5-6 with TRBJ2-5; a possible D gene is TRBD1 (5 bases). The length of the CDR3 is 14 residues. Trimming took 7 bases from V and 1 from J, leaving 14 bases between them. Germline V lookup: CDR1 SGHDT, CDR2 YYEEEE. CDR3 in DNA: TGTGCCAGCGGCTCAAGGGGATTCCAAGAGACCCAGTACTTC. It translates to CASGSRGFQETQYF.

This chain links TRBV5-1 with TRBJ2-5; maybe TRBD2 (6 bases). Trimming shortened V by 4 bases and J by 1 base, and 14 bases separated the two germline ends. Germline CDR1 reads SGHRS; CDR2 reads YFSETQ. The length of the CDR3 is 15 residues. CDR3 DNA sequence: TGCGCCAGCAGCCCAACACTAGCAGTCCAAGAGACCCAGTACTTC. This encodes CASSPTLAVQETQYF.

The chain uses TRBV5-1 and TRBJ2-7; D is possibly TRBD2 (5 bases). Per the germline V gene, CDR1 is SGHRS and CDR2 is YFSETQ. Trimming took 0 bases from V and 2 from J, leaving 9 bases between them. The CDR3 spans 14 residues. The CDR3 bases are TGCGCCAGCAGCTTGGACGGGAACCCCTACGAGCAGTACTTC. Translating it yields CASSLDGNPYEQYF.

The CDR3 bases are TGTGCCAGCAGAGACTTGATGCACGCCGAGCAGTACTTC. Protein product: CASRDLMHAEQYF. The chain uses TRBV6-1 and TRBJ2-7; D gene unclear. This CDR3 has 13 residues. Germline assignment: CDR1 MNHNS and CDR2 SASEGT. With 6 bases removed from V and 6 bases from J, the gap between germline ends came to 15 bases.

This clone was counted only a few times. The chain links TRBV5-4 to TRBJ1-2, with TRBD1 identical over 7 bases. V was clipped by 2 bases and J by 4 bases; unmatched bases: 11. Germline V gene sequence: CDR1 SGHNT, CDR2 YYREEE (reference sequence). The CDR3 loop spans 16 amino acids. CDR3 in DNA: TGTGCCAGCAGCTTATTTGAGGGGGCGGGTAGCTATGGCTACACCTTC. Protein product: CASSLFEGAGSYGYTF.

The sample holds a few counts of this clone. In nucleotides, the CDR3 is TGTGCCAGCAGCCCATGGGGGGGCGAGAACACTGAAGCTTTCTTT. This encodes CASSPWGGENTEAFF. The rearrangement uses TRBV9 and TRBJ1-1, with D possibly TRBD1 on 6 matching bases. V lost 4 bases and J lost 1, with 14 bases in between. Germline CDR1 is SGDLS and CDR2 is YYNGEE. The CDR3 runs 15 residues.

The chain carries TRBV18 and TRBJ1-6, with D possibly being TRBD1 (5 bases). The CDR3 is 13 residues long. V dropped 6 bases and J dropped 7 bases, with 10 bases sitting between them. Germline values: CDR1 KGHSH, CDR2 LQKENI. In DNA form, the CDR3 reads TGTGCCAGCTCCGGGACTGCAAATTCACCCCTCCACTTT. This sequence encodes CASSGTANSPLHF.

V gene TRBV6-1 combines with J gene TRBJ2-3, with D possibly matching TRBD2 (5 bases). Looked up from germline, CDR1 is MNHNS and CDR2 is SASEGT. V was trimmed by 3 bases and J by 6 bases, leaving 16 bases between them. CDR3 length: 15 amino acids. CDR3 nucleotide sequence: TGTGCCAGCAGTGACTCGGTAGCGTTTGAGGATACGCAGTATTTT. This encodes CASSDSVAFEDTQYF.

There are a few counts of this clone. The chain recombines TRBV19 with TRBJ1-1, with TRBD1 matching 8 bases. This CDR3 comprises 15 residues. Germline V gene sequence: CDR1 LNHDA, CDR2 SQIVND (reference sequence). The J segment lost 4 bases and the V segment lost 5 bases, leaving 9 bases of the junction unmatched. The chain's CDR3 is CASSLGQGLSTEAFF. DNA of the CDR3: TGTGCCAGTAGTCTTGGACAGGGCTTGAGCACTGAAGCTTTCTTT.

This chain connects TRBV6-5 to TRBJ1-1; D ambiguous. The CDR3 has 16 amino acids. Germline values: CDR1 MNHEY, CDR2 SVGAGI. Trimming left V 2 bases short and J 1 base short, with 14 bases between. CDR3 region: CASSYRFNLRNTEAFF. In DNA, the CDR3 is TGTGCCAGCAGTTACCGTTTTAATCTCCGGAACACTGAAGCTTTCTTT.

A single count supports this clone. The chain uses TRBV5-6 and TRBJ2-5; 7 bases map to TRBD1. Germline-derived CDR1 and CDR2 are SGHDT and YYEEEE. The CDR3 is 14 residues long. Trimming cost V 1 base and J 5 bases; bases outside gene matches: 5. Written as DNA, the CDR3 is TGTGCCAGCAGCTTGAAGGGGACAGCGGAGACCCAGTACTTC. It specifies CASSLKGTAETQYF.

This chain uses TRBV29-1 with TRBJ1-2; no firm D call. Trimming stripped 0 bases from V and 4 bases from J, with 12 bases between. The CDR3 has 14 amino acids. The germline V gene has CDR1 SQVTM and CDR2 ANQGSEA. Written as DNA, the CDR3 is TGCAGCGTTGAAGATAAAGGAGGGATCTATGGCTACACCTTC. It translates to CSVEDKGGIYGYTF.

The CDR3 DNA reads TGTGCCAGTAGTTCCCTCGGTTTGCGGAAACCCTCCTACGAGCAGTACTTC. Translated: CASSSLGLRKPSYEQYF. The J gene is TRBJ2-7, the V gene TRBV19; the D is unclear. Germline loops: CDR1 LNHDA, CDR2 SQIVND (reference sequence). V lost 5 bases and J lost 0, with 20 bases in between. The CDR3 spans 17 residues. Supplemented by reference TRBV19 and TRBJ2-7, the full variable domain reads DGGITQSPKYLFRKEGQNVTLSCEQNLNHDAMYWYRQDPGQGLRLIYYSQIVNDFQKGDIAEGYSVSREKKESFPLTVTSAQKNPTAFYLCASSSLGLRKPSYEQYFGPGTRLTVT.